The 30 T cell receptor beta chains below were found in one sample sequenced in a study of human T cells and chemical hapten exposure (dated by TCRdb to 2020 to 2022). What this sample's time point label stands for: patch test 1, 2 weeks after DPC sensitization. According to the study, the label for this sample's treatment or condition signals: therapeutic diphenylcyclopropenone sensitization with weekly scalp DPC. Receptor amplification or capture employed RACE. The data were produced on a NextSeq 500. TCRdb redid the processing of the public reads, applying fastp at Q25 and MiXCR, and retained in-frame beta chains. Records with the same CDR3 protein are collapsed into one entry carrying the most frequent genes and DNA. The sample table records some 170,000 distinct CDR3 sequences; around 24% of these occur just once. Jointly, the top ten make up 6% to 8% of the sample. Sequenced here: whole blood, sampled in connection with sensitization to the hapten diphenylcyclopropenone (DPC). These receptors all come from a woman aged 45-65 years with alopecia areata. Some clones in this sample may be carry-over from other donors' samples.

The chain uses TRBV6-1 and TRBJ2-6; possibly TRBD1 or TRBD2 for D (5 bases each). V lost 4 bases, J lost 2 bases, and 12 bases lay in between. Germline CDR1 and CDR2: MNHNS and SASEGT. The CDR3 sequence is 16 residues long. CDR3 nucleotide sequence: TGTGCCAGCAGTGCATTAATGGGGGCTGGGGCCAACGTCCTGACTTTC. Amino acids: CASSALMGAGANVLTF.

This clonotype was counted ten times or more. This sequence joins TRBV7-2 and TRBJ1-2, with 10 nucleotides matching TRBD1. There are 13 residues in the CDR3. The trim removed 3 bases at V and 6 bases at J, leaving 1 base unmatched. Germline V gene lookup returns CDR1 SGHTA and CDR2 FQGNSA. DNA of the CDR3: TGTGCCAGCAGCTTTGGGACAGGGGATGGCTACACCTTC. Its translation is CASSFGTGDGYTF.

The chain couples TRBV27 to TRBJ1-1; D unresolved. CDR3 length: 13 amino acids. Per germline, CDR1 MNHEY and CDR2 SMNVEV (reference sequence). V gave up 1 base and J gave up 7 bases, with 10 bases separating them. The CDR3 region is CASSLFFGNEAFF. The CDR3 nucleotides read TGTGCCAGCAGTTTATTTTTCGGAAATGAAGCTTTCTTT.

The chain couples TRBV20-1 to TRBJ2-3, with TRBD2 as a possible D gene (5 bases). The CDR3 is 14 amino acids. The ends were cut back, 0 bases at V and 6 bases at J, with 13 bases in the middle. Germline V gene sequence: CDR1 DFQATT, CDR2 SNEGSKA (reference sequence). The CDR3 nucleotides are TGCAGTGCTAGAGATCCCGGGGTGGGGGATACGCAGTATTTT. It is translated as CSARDPGVGDTQYF.

J is TRBJ1-2 and V is TRBV9; 8 bases agree with TRBD1. Germline CDR1 and CDR2: SGDLS and YYNGEE. J gave up 8 bases and V 4 bases, and 16 bases lay outside the gene matches. This CDR3 spans 16 amino acids. This CDR3 is CASSSRTGTPFGGYTF. The CDR3 DNA reads as TGTGCCAGCAGCTCACGGACAGGGACCCCCTTCGGAGGCTACACCTTC. The full variable domain, with the rest looked up from reference TRBV9 and TRBJ1-2, is DSGVTQTPKHLITATGQRVTLRCSPRSGDLSVYWYQQSLDQGLQFLIQYYNGEERAKGNILERFSAQQFPDLHSELNLSSLELGDSALYFCASSSRTGTPFGGYTFGSGTRLTVV.

The chain recombines TRBV7-9 with TRBJ1-1, with a weak D call TRBD1 (6 bases). The V gene lost 3 bases and the J gene lost 0 bases, with 17 bases spanning the gap. This CDR3 has 17 amino acids. Germline CDR1 and CDR2: SEHNR and FQNEAQ (reference sequence). The CDR3 nucleotides read TGTGCCAGCAGCTTTAGACAGGTCCGCGATATGAACACTGAAGCTTTCTTT. As protein: CASSFRQVRDMNTEAFF.

This clonotype was seen at least ten times. This chain links TRBV20-1 with TRBJ1-5, with 7 bases that match TRBD1. Germline lookup yields CDR1 DFQATT and CDR2 SNEGSKA (reference sequence). The V and J ends lost 4 bases and 4 bases, in that order; junction bases with no gene match: 4. This CDR3 spans 13 amino acids. The DNA for the CDR3 is TGCAGTGCTACGACAGGGTGGAATCAGCCCCAGCATTTT. Protein: CSATTGWNQPQHF.

V is TRBV5-1 and J is TRBJ2-1, with 10 bases matching TRBD2. CDR1 SGHRS and CDR2 YFSETQ come from the germline V gene. CDR3 size: 17 residues. V gave up 4 bases and J gave up 5 bases; unmatched junction bases: 12. The CDR3 region is CASSPARLAGPHNEQFF. Here the CDR3 DNA reads TGCGCCAGCAGCCCGGCCCGACTAGCGGGTCCCCACAATGAGCAGTTCTTC.

This chain links TRBV18 with TRBJ2-5, with 9 bases identical to TRBD1. The CDR3 is made up of 15 amino acids. The V gene end was trimmed by 0 bases and the J gene end by 4 bases; junction bases not matched to a gene: 3. Germline V gene sequence: CDR1 KGHSH, CDR2 LQKENI. The CDR3 coding sequence is TGTGCCAGCTCACCACCCCCGGGACAGGGAGAGACCCAGTACTTC. Translating it yields CASSPPPGQGETQYF.

This chain uses TRBV5-1 with TRBJ2-2; 8 bases line up with TRBD1. The CDR3 sequence is 16 residues long. V gave up 4 bases and J gave up 2 bases; unmatched junction bases: 7. CDR1 and CDR2 from the germline V gene are SGHRS and YFSETQ. DNA for the CDR3: TGCGCCAGCAGCCACGGGACAGGATTAAACACCGGGGAGCTGTTTTTT. This translates into CASSHGTGLNTGELFF.

This clonotype came up a few times. The CDR3 loop reads CASSSTGGSPGNTIYF. In DNA form, the CDR3 reads TGTGCCAGCAGCTCGACAGGGGGATCTCCTGGAAACACCATATATTTT. V gene TRBV9 combines with J gene TRBJ1-3; 9 positions agree with TRBD1. The CDR3 is 16 amino acids. Per the germline V gene, CDR1 is SGDLS and CDR2 is YYNGEE. The V segment lost 4 bases and the J segment 2 bases; nucleotides outside the gene matches: 7.

Only one count was recorded for this clonotype. The chain is built from TRBV29-1 and TRBJ2-7, with a possible D match to TRBD1 (6 bases). The germline V gene encodes CDR1 SQVTM and CDR2 ANQGSEA. V dropped 6 bases and J dropped 2 bases, with 14 bases sitting between them. The CDR3 spans 13 residues. The CDR3 sequence is CSVAGTFTYEQYF. The CDR3 DNA is TGCAGCGTGGCCGGGACATTCACCTACGAGCAGTACTTC.

The CDR3 sequence: CASSVGSPRNSPLHF. In nucleotides, the CDR3 is TGTGCCAGCAGTGTAGGGTCCCCTCGAAATTCACCCCTCCACTTT. V and J are TRBV25-1 and TRBJ1-6, with D unclear. The CDR3 covers 15 residues. Germline V gives CDR1 MGHDK, CDR2 SYGVNS. Trimming cost V 4 bases and J 7 bases, with 14 bases left between them.

The V gene is TRBV7-2, the J gene TRBJ1-5; D unresolved. Per the germline V gene, CDR1 is SGHTA and CDR2 is FQGNSA. V dropped 5 bases and J dropped 6 bases, with 20 bases sitting between them. This CDR3 contains 16 residues. CDR3 sequence (DNA): TGTGCCAGCAGCCATACTAGGGATGATTTGGGTCAGCCCCAGCATTTT. This sequence encodes CASSHTRDDLGQPQHF.

The chain joins TRBV4-2 to TRBJ1-5; 10 nucleotides line up with TRBD1. Germline lookup yields CDR1 LGHNA and CDR2 YNFKEQ. The CDR3 consists of 16 residues. With V trimmed by 4 bases and J by 4 bases, 7 bases remained unmatched. For the CDR3, the DNA is TGTGCCAGCAGCCTAGCCGGGACAGGGGATAATCAGCCCCAGCATTTT. As protein: CASSLAGTGDNQPQHF.

V is TRBV29-1 and J is TRBJ2-2; perhaps TRBD1 as D (6 bases). V gave up 1 base and J gave up 8 bases, with 14 bases separating them. The CDR3 consists of 14 residues. The germline V gene encodes CDR1 SQVTM and CDR2 ANQGSEA. CDR3: CSVEGQVGGGELFF. CDR3 bases: TGCAGCGTTGAAGGACAGGTTGGCGGAGGGGAGCTGTTTTTT.

The genes are TRBV29-1 and TRBJ2-1; 9 bases line up with TRBD2. The CDR3 has 15 residues. V lost 0 bases, J lost 12 bases, and 12 bases stayed unmatched. Germline V gene lookup returns CDR1 SQVTM and CDR2 ANQGSEA. The DNA of the CDR3 is TGCAGCGTTGAAGATCCTAGCGGGATGTCCCTCGGGCAGTTCTTC. Its protein product is CSVEDPSGMSLGQFF.

Note on this clonotype: At one boundary the junction diverges from the germline segment, which might be a read error. The rearrangement joins TRBV30 to TRBJ2-1; 7 nucleotides match TRBD2. CDR1 GTSNPN and CDR2 SVGIG come from the germline V gene (reference sequence). The CDR3 covers 13 residues. The CDR3 sequence: CARSGAGDNEQFF. In nucleotides, the CDR3 is TGTGCCCGGAGTGGGGCGGGGGACAATGAGCAGTTCTTC.

This clonotype has a handful of counts. The rearrangement uses TRBV13 and TRBJ2-1, with D tentatively TRBD2 (6 bases). Trimming took 1 base from V and 7 from J, leaving 14 bases between them. The CDR3 is made up of 15 amino acids. Germline lookup yields CDR1 PRHDT and CDR2 FYEKMQ (reference sequence). CDR3: CASSLAGEQRNEQFF. CDR3 bases: TGTGCCAGCAGCTTAGCGGGAGAGCAGCGGAATGAGCAGTTCTTC.

The J gene is TRBJ2-7, the V gene TRBV29-1, with D possibly matching TRBD1 (6 bases). Germline assignment: CDR1 SQVTM and CDR2 ANQGSEA. The V end was cut by 5 bases, the J end by 0 bases, with 11 bases between. The CDR3 runs 13 residues. CDR3 in amino acids: CSVTGTNSYEQYF. As DNA, the CDR3 is TGCAGCGTTACCGGGACAAACTCCTACGAGCAGTACTTC.

This clonotype showed up just a few times. This chain links TRBV9 with TRBJ1-1; no clear D. Germline-derived CDR1 and CDR2 are SGDLS and YYNGEE. Trimming took 5 bases from V and 0 from J, leaving 11 bases between them. The CDR3 has 14 amino acids. CDR3 protein: CASSITSMNTEAFF. CDR3 bases: TGTGCCAGCAGTATAACCTCGATGAACACTGAAGCTTTCTTT.

This chain joins TRBV11-2 and TRBJ2-1; 9 nucleotides line up with TRBD2. The length of the CDR3 is 14 residues. Germline V gene lookup returns CDR1 SGHAT and CDR2 FQNNGV. V lost 3 bases and J lost 5; bases outside the gene matches: 2. Here the CDR3 reads CASSFQREDNEQFF. The DNA for the CDR3 is TGTGCCAGCAGCTTCCAGCGGGAGGACAATGAGCAGTTCTTC.

This chain uses TRBV6-5 with TRBJ2-6; D gene unclear. With 6 bases removed from V and 1 base from J, the gap between germline ends came to 1 base. The length of the CDR3 is 12 residues. CDR1 MNHEY and CDR2 SVGAGI come from the germline V gene. The chain's CDR3 is CASRSGANVLTF. Here the CDR3 DNA reads TGTGCCAGCAGGTCTGGGGCCAACGTCCTGACTTTC.

The V call is TRBV6-1, the J call TRBJ1-1; D is possibly TRBD1 (5 bases). V lost 0 bases and J lost 1, with 30 bases in between. From germline, CDR1 is MNHNS and CDR2 SASEGT. The CDR3 loop spans 22 amino acids. The chain's CDR3 is CASSEAEADTRYWGRRNTEAFF. DNA of the CDR3: TGTGCCAGCAGTGAAGCTGAAGCGGACACAAGGTACTGGGGTAGAAGGAACACTGAAGCTTTCTTT.

This clonotype was observed a handful of times. The V call is TRBV5-1, the J call TRBJ2-5, with TRBD1 identical over 9 bases. J was trimmed by 0 bases and V by 3 bases; bases with no gene match: 18. The CDR3 length is 20 residues. Germline V gene lookup returns CDR1 SGHRS and CDR2 YFSETQ. The CDR3 sequence is CASSSPVSQTGGRYQETQYF. In DNA, the CDR3 is TGCGCCAGCAGCTCTCCCGTCAGTCAAACAGGGGGCAGGTACCAAGAGACCCAGTACTTC.

The CDR3, as DNA: TGTGCCAGCAGCCGCAGGGGTACTGGGGCCAACGTCCTGACTTTC. Its protein product is CASSRRGTGANVLTF. The chain uses TRBV28 and TRBJ2-6; D possibly corresponds to TRBD1 (6 bases). The CDR3 is 15 residues long. The germline V gene encodes CDR1 MDHEN and CDR2 SYDVKM. V was clipped by 6 bases and J by 2 bases, with 11 bases between them.

This clonotype was detected only a few times. CDR3 nucleotide sequence: TGCAGTGCTAGGGGGGGGCCCATGAACACTGAAGCTTTCTTT. Translation: CSARGGPMNTEAFF. The genes are TRBV20-1 and TRBJ1-1; TRBD1 might be the D (6 bases). Germline assignment: CDR1 DFQATT and CDR2 SNEGSKA (reference sequence). Trimming removed 3 bases from V and 0 bases from J, with 11 bases in between. This CDR3 has 14 amino acids.

This clonotype was seen a handful of times. V gene TRBV20-1 combines with J gene TRBJ2-3; no clear D gene. Germline CDR1 reads DFQATT; CDR2 reads SNEGSKA (reference sequence). CDR3 length equals 13 residues. Deletions cut 5 bases from V and 2 bases from J, with 11 bases between. CDR3 loop: CSALWATTDTQYF. In DNA, the CDR3 is TGCAGTGCTTTATGGGCTACCACAGATACGCAGTATTTT.

The chain employs TRBV20-1 and TRBJ1-1, with D hard to call. V was pared by 3 bases and J by 4 bases, with 9 bases between. Germline V gene data show CDR1 as DFQATT and CDR2 as SNEGSKA (reference sequence). The CDR3 contains 12 residues. For the CDR3, the DNA is TGCAGTGCTAGTGGGGAAACCACTGAAGCTTTCTTT. Translated: CSASGETTEAFF.

The sample holds a few counts of this clonotype. The rearrangement uses TRBV29-1 and TRBJ2-2, with 9 bases identical to TRBD1. V shed 4 bases and J 4 bases; nucleotides not matched to a gene: 1. Germline-derived CDR1 and CDR2 are SQVTM and ANQGSEA. The CDR3 extends over 13 amino acids. The CDR3: CSVGTGVTGELFF. The CDR3 DNA reads TGCAGCGTTGGGACAGGGGTCACCGGGGAGCTGTTTTTT.